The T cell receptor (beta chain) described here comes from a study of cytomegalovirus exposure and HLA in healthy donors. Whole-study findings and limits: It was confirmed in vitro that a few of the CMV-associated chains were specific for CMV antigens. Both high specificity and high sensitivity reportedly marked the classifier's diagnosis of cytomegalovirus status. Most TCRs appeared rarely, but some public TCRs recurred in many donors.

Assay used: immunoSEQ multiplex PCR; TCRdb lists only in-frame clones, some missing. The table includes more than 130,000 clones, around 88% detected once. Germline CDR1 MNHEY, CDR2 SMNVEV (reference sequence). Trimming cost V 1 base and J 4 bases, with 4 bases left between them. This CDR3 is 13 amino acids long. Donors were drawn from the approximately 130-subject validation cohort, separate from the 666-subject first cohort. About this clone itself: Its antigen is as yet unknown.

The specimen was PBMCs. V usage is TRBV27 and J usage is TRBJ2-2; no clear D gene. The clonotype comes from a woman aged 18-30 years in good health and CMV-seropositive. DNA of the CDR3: TGTGCCAGCAGTTTATTGGCCACCGGGGAGCTGTTTTTT. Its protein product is CASSLLATGELFF.